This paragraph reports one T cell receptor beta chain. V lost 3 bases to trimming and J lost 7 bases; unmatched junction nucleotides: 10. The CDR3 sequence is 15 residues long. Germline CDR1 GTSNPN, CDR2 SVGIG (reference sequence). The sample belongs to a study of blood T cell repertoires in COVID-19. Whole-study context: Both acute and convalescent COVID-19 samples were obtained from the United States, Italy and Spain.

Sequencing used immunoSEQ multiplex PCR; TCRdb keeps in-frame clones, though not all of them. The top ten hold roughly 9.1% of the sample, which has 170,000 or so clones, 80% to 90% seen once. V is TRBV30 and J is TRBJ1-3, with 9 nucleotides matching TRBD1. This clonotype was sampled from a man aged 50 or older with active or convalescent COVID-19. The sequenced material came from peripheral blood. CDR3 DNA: TGTGCCTGGAGCTCAGGGGGACAGGGTCGGAACACCATATATTTT. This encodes CAWSSGGQGRNTIYF. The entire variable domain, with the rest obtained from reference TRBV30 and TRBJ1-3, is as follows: SQTIHQWPATLVQPVGSPLSLECTVEGTSNPNLYWYRQAAGRGLQLLFYSVGIGQISSEVPQNLSASRPQDRQFILSSKKLLLSDSGFYLCAWSSGGQGRNTIYFGEGSWLTVV.